The clone carrying this TCR beta chain occurred many times. This sample was taken from a study of regulatory T cells in long-lasting Graves disease. Documented time point: newly diagnosed GD, antithyroid drugs for less than 3 months. PBMC-extracted RNA yielded the TCR library. Patients were from an endocrinology department in Xi'an, China. Library construction for TCR beta used iRepertoire HTBI primers and Arm-PCR of CDR3 regions. TCRdb reanalysed the multiplex PCR reads using MiXCR and keeps one entry per CDR3 protein. The repertoire holds hundreds of thousands of distinct CDR3 sequences, with approximately 12% as singletons. V dropped 7 bases and J dropped 7; count of bases not matched to a gene: 7. The CDR3 is made up of 14 amino acids. Germline V gene lookup returns CDR1 SGDLS and CDR2 YYNGEE. This sample also belongs to another study, concerning T cells in Graves' hyperthyroidism and ophthalmopathy. That work adds: Ophthalmopathy could be told apart from stable hyperthyroidism with a 13 V-J model.

The input for sequencing was peripheral blood mononuclear cells (PBMCs), taken at new diagnosis, from a patient treated with antithyroid drugs. The receptor's source is a man aged 25 to 40 with Graves disease. The V and J genes are TRBV9 and TRBJ2-1; 11 bases map to TRBD2. The CDR3 sequence is CASARLAGGNEQFF. The CDR3, as DNA: TGTGCCAGCGCTCGGCTAGCGGGGGGTAATGAGCAGTTCTTC.